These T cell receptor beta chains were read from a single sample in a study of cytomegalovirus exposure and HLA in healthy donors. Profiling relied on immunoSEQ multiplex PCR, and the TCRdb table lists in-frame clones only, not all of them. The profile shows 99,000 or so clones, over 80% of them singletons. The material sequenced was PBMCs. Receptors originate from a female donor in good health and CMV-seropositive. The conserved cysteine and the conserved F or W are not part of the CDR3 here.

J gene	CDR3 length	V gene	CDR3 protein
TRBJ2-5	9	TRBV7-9	SSSWRETQY
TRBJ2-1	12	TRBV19	ASSSDRVYNEQF
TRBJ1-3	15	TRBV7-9	ASSPQSTDRAGNTIY
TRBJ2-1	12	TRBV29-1	SVDSGGRGNEQF
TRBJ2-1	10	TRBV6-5	ASSDTRYPQF
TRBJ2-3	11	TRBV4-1	ASSQAAASGQY
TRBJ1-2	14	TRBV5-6	ASSLGTGGGNYGYT
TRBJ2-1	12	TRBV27	ASSSPGWHNEQF
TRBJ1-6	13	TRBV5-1	ASTRTGGSNSPLH
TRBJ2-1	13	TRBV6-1	ASSEETGGYNEQF